The 26 T cell receptor beta chains in this list originate from one sample, sequenced in a study of blood T cell repertoires in COVID-19. Assay used: immunoSEQ multiplex PCR; TCRdb lists only in-frame clones, some missing. The table has hundreds of thousands of clones, around 89% seen once; the top ten hold 1.1%. Source material: PBMCs or T cells enriched from blood (not recorded which). Source of these receptors: a man aged 25 to 40 who had recovered from COVID-19.

V and J are TRBV19 and TRBJ1-1; 10 positions match TRBD1. This CDR3 has 16 residues. After removal of 10 bases from V and 2 bases from J, the junction contained 13 bases not matched to a gene. Per germline, CDR1 LNHDA and CDR2 SQIVND (reference sequence). The chain's CDR3 is CATRDRGVSSNTEAFF. The CDR3 coding sequence is TGTGCCACCCGGGACAGGGGTGTATCATCCAACACTGAAGCTTTCTTT.

This chain's CDR3 is CASSSETGGAYEQYF. For the CDR3, the DNA is TGTGCCAGCAGCTCAGAGACAGGGGGGGCCTACGAGCAGTACTTC. The chain employs TRBV7-6 and TRBJ2-7; 9 bases align to TRBD1. CDR3 size: 15 residues. CDR1 SGHVS and CDR2 FNYEAQ come from the germline V gene. Trimming took 4 bases from V and 2 from J; bases not matched to a gene: 6.

The V gene is TRBV18, the J gene TRBJ2-6; D remains ambiguous. Germline V lookup: CDR1 KGHSH, CDR2 LQKENI. CDR3 length equals 16 residues. Trimming cost V 0 bases and J 0 bases, with 6 bases left between them. The CDR3 DNA is TGTGCCAGCTCACCACCGGGCCTCTCTGGGGCCAACGTCCTGACTTTC. It specifies CASSPPGLSGANVLTF.

The rearrangement links TRBV27 to TRBJ1-1; a possible D gene is TRBD1 (6 bases). The CDR3 has 13 residues. CDR1 and CDR2 from the germline V gene are MNHEY and SMNVEV (reference sequence). The ends were cut back, 3 bases at V and 4 bases at J, with 9 bases in the middle. Here the CDR3 reads CASSFPGVTEAFF. CDR3 DNA: TGTGCCAGCAGTTTCCCAGGGGTCACTGAAGCTTTCTTT.

This clone came up once. This chain links TRBV6-5 with TRBJ2-7, with 8 bases aligning to TRBD1. The V gene's germline CDR1 is MNHEY and CDR2 SVGAGI. The CDR3 runs 11 residues. The junction had 3 bases not matched to a gene; V was cut back by 4 bases and J by 10 bases. CDR3 residues: CASSSGQGQYF. The CDR3 nucleotides read TGTGCCAGCAGTTCCGGACAGGGACAGTACTTC.

This clone showed up just a few times. This sample also contains other DNA sequences that code for the same CDR3. The V call is TRBV4-1, the J call TRBJ2-2; 14 bases line up with TRBD2. The germline gives CDR1 MGHRA, CDR2 YSYEKL. V lost 1 base to trimming and J lost 5 bases; unmatched junction nucleotides: 6. This CDR3 comprises 18 residues. The CDR3 region is CASSQGGLAGVGTGELFF. The DNA of the CDR3 is TGCGCCAGCAGCCAAGGGGGACTAGCGGGGGTGGGAACCGGGGAGCTGTTTTTT.

The genes are TRBV6-6 and TRBJ1-1; no firm D call. V was trimmed by 8 bases and J by 0 bases, leaving 13 bases between them. The CDR3 has 14 amino acids. Germline V lookup: CDR1 MNHNY, CDR2 SVGAGI (reference sequence). CDR3 coding DNA: TGTGCCAGCGGGTTGGGGAGGATGAACACTGAAGCTTTCTTT. Residues: CASGLGRMNTEAFF.

This rearrangement joins TRBV9 to TRBJ1-5, with D uncertain. Trimming cost V 0 bases and J 4 bases, with 5 bases left between them. The CDR3 is made up of 13 amino acids. CDR1 is SGDLS and CDR2 is YYNGEE in the germline V gene. The CDR3 DNA is TGTGCCAGCAGCGTAGGGCAAAATCAGCCCCAGCATTTT. It encodes CASSVGQNQPQHF.

V is TRBV28 and J is TRBJ1-3, with 7 nucleotides matching TRBD1. The length of the CDR3 is 14 residues. The trim removed 5 bases at V and 4 bases at J, leaving 5 bases unmatched. Germline V CDR1 and CDR2: MDHEN, SYDVKM. The CDR3 coding sequence is TGTGCCAGCAGTCAGACAGGGAGGGGAAACACCATATATTTT. Translation: CASSQTGRGNTIYF.

This clone was observed many times. Other DNA sequences from this sample encode an identical CDR3 as well. The chain couples TRBV19 to TRBJ2-2, with D maybe TRBD2 (5 bases). The CDR3 is 15 residues long. V shed 5 bases and J shed 0 bases, with 10 bases lying between them. The germline V gene has CDR1 LNHDA and CDR2 SQIVND (reference sequence). CDR3 protein: CASSPSSANTGELFF. The CDR3 nucleotides are TGTGCCAGTAGTCCTAGCAGCGCGAACACCGGGGAGCTGTTTTTT.

The chain carries TRBV6-5 and TRBJ2-1, with a tentative D call TRBD1 (5 bases). In germline, CDR1 is MNHEY, CDR2 SVGAGI. The V gene lost 0 bases and the J gene lost 6 bases, with 15 bases spanning the gap. This CDR3 region has 16 residues. As DNA, the CDR3 is TGTGCCAGCAGTTACTCCACTATGATGGGGCCCAATGAGCAGTTCTTC. This sequence encodes CASSYSTMMGPNEQFF.

V and J are TRBV11-1 and TRBJ2-5; the match to TRBD1 covers 8 bases. The CDR3 consists of 16 residues. Trimming took 1 base from V and 5 from J; bases not matched to a gene: 9. CDR1 is SGHAT and CDR2 is FQDESV in the germline V gene (reference sequence). CDR3 region: CASSLVFGQGTETQYF. DNA for the CDR3: TGTGCCAGCAGCTTAGTGTTCGGACAGGGTACCGAGACCCAGTACTTC.

CDR3 region: CASSLGTGHYGYTF. In DNA, the CDR3 is TGTGCCAGCAGTTTAGGGACAGGGCACTATGGCTACACCTTC. This chain links TRBV28 with TRBJ1-2, with 9 nucleotides matching TRBD1. Per the germline V gene, CDR1 is MDHEN and CDR2 is SYDVKM. With 2 bases clipped from V and 3 bases from J, the junction kept 1 base outside the gene matches. There are 14 residues in the CDR3.

This chain uses TRBV5-4 with TRBJ2-7; 14 nucleotides line up with TRBD2. This CDR3 comprises 16 residues. V gave up 0 bases and J gave up 7 bases; unmatched junction bases: 6. Germline V gene data show CDR1 as SGHNT and CDR2 as YYREEE (reference sequence). As DNA, the CDR3 is TGTGCCAGCAGCTTGGGGGGACTAGCGGGAGTGGGAGAGCAGTACTTC. Protein: CASSLGGLAGVGEQYF.

The chain has TRBV29-1 and TRBJ2-2; possible D gene TRBD1, 6 bases. The CDR3 totals 12 residues. Germline-derived CDR1 and CDR2 are SQVTM and ANQGSEA. Trimming removed 8 bases at V and 5 bases at J, with 12 bases between. CDR3 DNA sequence: TGCAGCACAGAGCAGGGGACCGGGGAGCTGTTTTTT. Translation: CSTEQGTGELFF.

The rearrangement uses TRBV18 and TRBJ2-1, with 12 nucleotides matching TRBD2. CDR3 length: 14 amino acids. Germline V gene sequence: CDR1 KGHSH, CDR2 LQKENI. V dropped 3 bases and J dropped 9; count of bases not matched to a gene: 3. The CDR3 sequence is CASSPTSGSVEQFF. The CDR3 DNA follows: TGTGCCAGCTCACCGACTAGCGGGAGTGTTGAGCAGTTCTTC.

The rearrangement links TRBV19 to TRBJ2-1; TRBD2 aligns across 13 bases. The CDR3 consists of 21 residues. V was clipped by 0 bases and J by 0 bases; unmatched bases: 11. Germline-derived CDR1 and CDR2 are LNHDA and SQIVND (reference sequence). CDR3 DNA sequence: TGTGCCAGTAGTATAGACTCAAAGGGACTAGCGGGATCCCACTCCTACAATGAGCAGTTCTTC. As protein: CASSIDSKGLAGSHSYNEQFF.

As regards this clone: This same CDR3 is encoded by further DNA sequences in the sample. The chain links TRBV11-3 to TRBJ2-2, with D maybe TRBD2 (6 bases). The CDR3 runs 13 residues. Germline V gene lookup returns CDR1 SGHNT and CDR2 YENEEA. V lost 5 bases, J lost 6 bases, and 10 bases lay in between. CDR3 bases: TGTGCCAGCAGCCCCCGGGGGTCCGGGGAGCTGTTTTTT. Protein sequence: CASSPRGSGELFF. The full variable domain, in which reference TRBV11-3 and TRBJ2-2 provide the parts outside the CDR3, is EAGVVQSPRYKIIEKKQPVAFWCNPISGHNTLYWYLQNLGQGPELLIRYENEEAVDDSQLPKDRFSAERLKGVDSTLKIQPAELGDSAVYLCASSPRGSGELFFGEGSRLTVL.

This sequence joins TRBV5-4 and TRBJ2-1, with D uncertain. The V gene lost 5 bases and the J gene lost 10 bases, with 13 bases spanning the gap. The CDR3 is 12 residues long. Per the germline V gene, CDR1 is SGHNT and CDR2 is YYREEE (reference sequence). Here the CDR3 reads CASRSSATEQFF. CDR3 nucleotide sequence: TGTGCCAGCAGATCAAGCGCGACCGAGCAGTTCTTC.

The rearrangement uses TRBV5-6 and TRBJ1-6, with TRBD1 as a possible D gene (5 bases). This CDR3 spans 14 amino acids. The germline V gene has CDR1 SGHDT and CDR2 YYEEEE. The V gene lost 3 bases and the J gene lost 7 bases, with 11 bases spanning the gap. The CDR3 nucleotides are TGTGCCAGCAGCTCGGGACTTGGGAATTCACCCCTCCACTTT. Translated, it gives CASSSGLGNSPLHF.

The chain carries TRBV29-1 and TRBJ1-2; tentatively, D is TRBD1 (6 bases). V was pared by 6 bases and J by 3 bases, with 14 bases between. This CDR3 has 13 residues. Per germline, CDR1 SQVTM and CDR2 ANQGSEA. The chain's CDR3 is CSVQQGYDYGYTF. In DNA form, the CDR3 reads TGCAGCGTGCAACAGGGTTATGACTATGGCTACACCTTC.

This chain connects TRBV19 to TRBJ2-7; TRBD2 might be the D (5 bases). Trimming removed 5 bases from V and 5 bases from J, with 19 bases in between. There are 15 residues in the CDR3. Germline V gives CDR1 LNHDA, CDR2 SQIVND (reference sequence). The DNA of the CDR3 is TGTGCCAGTAGTGATGGTAGAGGGAGTTTCAACGAGCAGTACTTC. Translated: CASSDGRGSFNEQYF.

This chain uses TRBV5-4 with TRBJ2-1, with D possibly being TRBD1 (5 bases). V lost 0 bases to trimming and J lost 6 bases, with 13 bases between them. CDR3 size: 15 residues. Germline-derived CDR1 and CDR2 are SGHNT and YYREEE (reference sequence). CDR3 nucleotide sequence: TGTGCCAGCAGCTTGGTATCAGGGTGGTCCAATGAGCAGTTCTTC. Protein product: CASSLVSGWSNEQFF.

The J gene is TRBJ2-1, the V gene TRBV19; 11 bases map to TRBD2. Germline CDR1 reads LNHDA; CDR2 reads SQIVND (reference sequence). With V trimmed by 4 bases and J by 4 bases, 6 bases remained unmatched. The CDR3 has 16 amino acids. CDR3 sequence: CASSSVTSGSYNEQFF. DNA for the CDR3: TGTGCCAGTAGTAGCGTCACTAGCGGGAGTTACAATGAGCAGTTCTTC.

The chain links TRBV3-1 (or the pseudogene TRBV3-2) to TRBJ1-5, with no clear D. This CDR3 has 14 amino acids. V lost 1 base to trimming and J lost 8 bases, with 12 bases between them. Germline loops: CDR1 LGHDT, CDR2 YNNKEL (reference sequence). The DNA for the CDR3 is TGTGCCAGCAGCCAAGCGGGTTATTCGGAGCCCCAGCATTTT. Its translation: CASSQAGYSEPQHF.

This clone was seen a single time. The V and J genes are TRBV11-2 and TRBJ1-6; 7 positions agree with TRBD1. V trimming: 5 bases; J trimming: 13 bases; junction bases outside the gene matches: 14. CDR3 length: 15 amino acids. Germline lookup yields CDR1 SGHAT and CDR2 FQNNGV. DNA for the CDR3: TGTGCCAGCAGCCCCCCGGCGGGACAGCTGGGGCCCCTCCACTTT. Translated: CASSPPAGQLGPLHF.